A single T cell receptor beta chain is shown here with its context. These data come from a study of T cell changes during pregnancy in multiple sclerosis. The V gene end was trimmed by 8 bases and the J gene end by 3 bases; junction bases not matched to a gene: 6. CDR3 size: 14 residues. Germline values: CDR1 SNHLY, CDR2 FYNNEI. Produced via immunoSEQ multiplex PCR; TCRdb's table is partial and in-frame only. The profile shows about 47,000 clones, 80% to 90% of them singletons. The sequence came from a female donor with multiple sclerosis, enrolled in a pregnancy study. V is TRBV2 and J is TRBJ2-3; 9 positions match TRBD1. The material was peripheral blood, obtained in the first trimester of pregnancy. CDR3 in amino acids: CASGGQGVTDTQYF. The CDR3 region has the DNA TGTGCCAGCGGGGGACAGGGTGTGACAGATACGCAGTATTTT.